The entry below gives a single T cell receptor beta chain sequence along with its context. The antigen remains undetermined. The entry originates in a study of Ad26.COV2.S vaccination and SARS-CoV-2 variants. Method: immunoSEQ multiplex PCR; TCRdb's copy keeps in-frame clones and lacks some. Among around 300,000 clones, 80% to 90% were seen once, and the ten largest hold about 5%. The treatment is: around 19 received Ad26.COV2.S at low or high dose, single or two shots; 5 received placebo; per-sample allocation not given. Samples analyzed were those drawn on day 63 after the first vaccine or placebo injection. The CDR3 is 15 residues long. V was pared by 1 base and J by 7 bases, with 7 bases of the junction left unmatched. Germline loops: CDR1 LGHNA, CDR2 YSLEER. The study's findings and limits: Reported post-vaccination CD8+ and CD4+ T cell responses to spike showed substantial breadth. The study found higher spike-specific TCR breadth in vaccine than placebo recipients. Recipients of vaccine and of placebo showed similar breadth of their non-spike TCR repertoires.

This chain connects TRBV4-3 to TRBJ1-2, with 9 bases fitting TRBD1. The sequences come from peripheral blood, collected in a trial of Ad26.COV2.S vaccine versus placebo. This clonotype was sampled from a person aged 18-65 years who received the Ad26.COV2.S COVID-19 vaccine or a placebo. The CDR3 DNA reads TGCGCCAGCAGCCAAGTAAATACAGGGGGCCTTGGCTACACCTTC. Its translation: CASSQVNTGGLGYTF.